The 10 T cell receptor beta chains reported below all come from one sample, sequenced in a study of T-cell memory formation after mild COVID-19. MiXCR, run by TCRdb on the 5' RACE reads, gives a single entry per CDR3 protein. This table has some 290,000 distinct CDR3 sequences, roughly 15% appearing once. The material sequenced was PBMCs or a T cell subset sorted from them (not recorded which). These receptors were taken from a man between 18 and 29 years old who had mild COVID-19 (a few samples of this study predate the infection). Cell type and time point are not known.

J is TRBJ2-7 and V is TRBV11-1, with 9 bases lining up with TRBD1. The CDR3 loop spans 14 amino acids. Unmatched junction bases numbered 10, after V lost 6 bases and J lost 7 bases. The V gene's germline CDR1 is SGHAT and CDR2 FQDESV (reference sequence). The CDR3 spells CASSPGQGSGEQYF. The CDR3 DNA is TGTGCCAGCAGTCCGGGACAGGGCTCGGGGGAGCAGTACTTC.

The V and J genes are TRBV11-2 and TRBJ2-2; D gene ambiguous. Trimming removed 5 bases at V and 6 bases at J, with 10 bases between. The CDR3 spans 13 residues. Germline assignment: CDR1 SGHAT and CDR2 FQNNGV. The CDR3 protein is CASSPLLSGELFF. In DNA, the CDR3 is TGTGCCAGCAGCCCCCTTCTGTCCGGGGAGCTGTTTTTT.

In its sample, this clonotype was seen a few times. This chain uses TRBV12-3 or TRBV12-4 with TRBJ2-5; 8 bases are a match to TRBD2. Trimming removed 6 bases from V and 3 bases from J; junction bases left unmatched: 12. This CDR3 contains 16 residues. The CDR3 spells CASSYIGVAGKETQYF. The CDR3, as DNA: TGTGCCAGCAGCTATATAGGAGTAGCGGGGAAAGAGACCCAGTACTTC.

This sequence joins TRBV11-2 and TRBJ2-2; 8 nucleotides align to TRBD2. The germline V gene encodes CDR1 SGHAT and CDR2 FQNNGV. The CDR3 totals 17 residues. The V segment lost 5 bases and the J segment 0 bases; nucleotides outside the gene matches: 8. CDR3 protein: CASSPGDGGANTGELFF. CDR3 nucleotides: TGTGCCAGCAGCCCGGGGGACGGGGGGGCGAACACCGGGGAGCTGTTTTTT.

The chain has TRBV29-1 and TRBJ2-5, with TRBD1 identical over 8 bases. Germline assignment: CDR1 SQVTM and CDR2 ANQGSEA. V lost 3 bases and J lost 0; bases outside the gene matches: 3. The CDR3 has 14 residues. Here the CDR3 reads CSVEGQDNQETQYF. CDR3 sequence (DNA): TGCAGCGTTGAGGGACAGGACAACCAAGAGACCCAGTACTTC.

This clonotype was counted at least ten times. The chain has TRBV27 and TRBJ2-7, with 11 bases aligning to TRBD2. This CDR3 has 16 residues. V was pared by 8 bases and J by 0 bases, with 9 bases of the junction left unmatched. CDR1 and CDR2 (germline): MNHEY, SMNVEV (reference sequence). DNA for the CDR3: TGTGCCAGCGCATCCGGGCTAGCGGGGGGCTCCTACGAGCAGTACGTC. Encoded protein: CASASGLAGGSYEQYV.

The chain has TRBV28 and TRBJ2-2; D call uncertain. V shed 5 bases and J shed 6 bases, with 13 bases lying between them. The CDR3 length is 14 residues. Germline loops: CDR1 MDHEN, CDR2 SYDVKM. The CDR3 DNA reads as TGTGCCAGCAGTCGTCAGTGGTCCGCCGGGGAGCTGTTTTTT. This encodes CASSRQWSAGELFF.

This clonotype was recorded a few times. The chain couples TRBV4-1 to TRBJ1-5; D is perhaps TRBD1 (6 bases). V was cut by 1 base and J by 3 bases, with 10 bases left in between. This CDR3 contains 15 residues. Germline CDR1 is MGHRA and CDR2 is YSYEKL. The CDR3 spells CASSQVAGANQPQHF. The CDR3 bases are TGCGCCAGCAGCCAAGTAGCAGGGGCCAATCAGCCCCAGCATTTT.

This clonotype appeared a single time. The V gene is TRBV19, the J gene TRBJ2-7; no reliable D call. This CDR3 has 15 residues. The germline V gene has CDR1 LNHDA and CDR2 SQIVND (reference sequence). V was pared by 5 bases and J by 2 bases, with 16 bases between. CDR3 loop: CASSEQADPTYEQYV. For the CDR3, the DNA is TGTGCCAGTAGTGAGCAAGCTGACCCCACCTACGAGCAGTACGTC.

This clonotype was seen a handful of times. The rearrangement uses TRBV27 and TRBJ2-7, with a possible D match to TRBD2 (5 bases). CDR1 and CDR2 from the germline V gene are MNHEY and SMNVEV (reference sequence). This CDR3 comprises 15 residues. Trimming took 2 bases from V and 2 from J, leaving 13 bases between them. CDR3 sequence: CASSLRGLDPYEQYF. The CDR3 region has the DNA TGTGCCAGCAGTTTACGCGGGCTCGACCCCTACGAGCAGTACTTC.